This TCR beta chain appears in the sequencing data of a study of shared clonotypes between healthy human individuals. The authors distributed each subset's genomic DNA evenly over several immunoSEQ plates. Profiled with immunoSEQ multiplex PCR; TCRdb holds only in-frame clones, not every one. The table has a few million clones, around 92% seen once. A split of CD4+ cells into CD45RA+ naive and CD45RA-negative memory subsets was performed. This clonotype originated in a man between 18 and 29 years old in good health. Some clones in this sample may be carry-over from other donors' samples. Material for sequencing was naive CD4+ T cells from PBMCs. Specified subset: CD45RA+ positively selected.

Here the CDR3 reads CASTPGGRGPSPETQYF. The CDR3 DNA reads TGTGCCAGCACCCCCGGCGGTAGGGGCCCCAGTCCGGAGACCCAGTACTTC. The rearrangement uses TRBV7-9 and TRBJ2-5; possible D gene TRBD1, 5 bases. CDR1 and CDR2 from the germline V gene are SEHNR and FQNEAQ (reference sequence). Trimming took 7 bases from V and 5 from J, leaving 26 bases between them. The CDR3 is 17 amino acids.